Listed below are T cell receptor beta chains from one sample, sequenced in a study of cytomegalovirus exposure and HLA in healthy donors. Only in-frame clones appear in the TCRdb table, and some are missing; sequencing was by immunoSEQ multiplex PCR. This sample has more than 65,000 clones, with almost 85% found just once. Sequenced material: PBMCs. The receptors here all came from a man between 18 and 35 years old in good health and CMV-seronegative. Each CDR3 is given with its conserved first and last residue. The D gene is left open where the match is weak. Size is omitted from some rows. Given values are once, few, many or a class for expanded clones.

CDR3 DNA	CDR3 protein	D gene	V gene	J gene	clone size
TGTGCCAGCAGCCCTATGGACAGGCCCTACGAGCAGTACTTC	CASSPMDRPYEQYF	TRBD1	TRBV7-2	TRBJ2-7	few
TGTGCCAGCAGCCCGGGTGGGTTTAGTGAAAAACTGTTTTTT	CASSPGGFSEKLFF	-	TRBV7-8	TRBJ1-4	-
TGTGCCAGCACCGAAGACAGCTACGAAGCTTTCTTT	CASTEDSYEAFF	-	TRBV6-1	TRBJ1-1	-
TGTGCCAGTGGGCTTAGCGGGAAAGAGACCCAGTACTTC	CASGLSGKETQYF	TRBD2	TRBV19	TRBJ2-5	-
TGCAGCGGCGCTAGGACCGGGGAGCTGTTTTTT	CSGARTGELFF	-	TRBV29-1	TRBJ2-2	-
TGCGCCAGCAGCCCCGGGACAGGGCTCCGATATGGCTACACCTTC	CASSPGTGLRYGYTF	TRBD1	TRBV5-1	TRBJ1-2	-
TGTGCCAGCAGCGCGAACAGGGGTTCCTCTGGAAACACCATATATTTT	CASSANRGSSGNTIYF	TRBD1	TRBV5-6	TRBJ1-3	-
TGTGCCAGCAGCGGACATGGACAGGGATCCTACAATGAGCAGTTCTTC	CASSGHGQGSYNEQFF	TRBD1	TRBV9	TRBJ2-1	-
TGTGCCAGCAGCCCCGGACAGGGAAGAGGCAATCAGCCCCAGCATTTT	CASSPGQGRGNQPQHF	TRBD1	TRBV9	TRBJ1-5	once
TGTGCCAGCAGCTTTCGGGGACTGAGCTCCTACGAGCAGTACTTC	CASSFRGLSSYEQYF	-	TRBV7-8	TRBJ2-7	once
TGTGCCAGCAGCCAACGGTTTAGCGGGAGGGCCTATGAGCAGTTCTTC	CASSQRFSGRAYEQFF	TRBD2	TRBV4-2	TRBJ2-1	-
TGTGCCAGCAGCTTAGCGCCGCTCTACGGGGAGCTGTTTTTT	CASSLAPLYGELFF	-	TRBV7-2	TRBJ2-2	-
TGTGCCATCAGTGTACTACCCGGGGACACCGGGGAGCTGTTTTTT	CAISVLPGDTGELFF	-	TRBV10-3	TRBJ2-2	-
TGTGCCAGTAGTGCCAGGGAAGCCACTGAAGCTTTCTTT	CASSAREATEAFF	-	TRBV19	TRBJ1-1	-
TGTGCCAGCTCGCCCACCGGGGGGGCTAACCTCAATGAGCAGTTCTTC	CASSPTGGANLNEQFF	TRBD2	TRBV18	TRBJ2-1	-
TGTGCCAGCAGCCGATGGCCCCAATACGAGCAGTACTTC	CASSRWPQYEQYF	-	TRBV7-2	TRBJ2-7	once
TGTGCCAGCAGCTTCGATTCAGAAGAAGCTTTCTTT	CASSFDSEEAFF	-	TRBV5-6	TRBJ1-1	-
TGTGCCAGCTCACCAGGGGGGGGTCGGTTGAACACTGAAGCTTTCTTT	CASSPGGGRLNTEAFF	-	TRBV18	TRBJ1-1	-
TGTGCCAGCAGCTACCGGGAAAACTATGGCTACACCTTC	CASSYRENYGYTF	-	TRBV7-2	TRBJ1-2	-
TGTGCCAGCAGCTTAAGCGGACGCTCAACCTACGAGCAGTACTTC	CASSLSGRSTYEQYF	-	TRBV7-9	TRBJ2-7	once
TGTGCCTGGAGTGTACTAGCGGGAGGGAGCAATGAGCAGTTCTTC	CAWSVLAGGSNEQFF	TRBD2	TRBV30	TRBJ2-1	-
TGTGCCAGCAGCTTAGTCTTTCCCAGGAACACTGAAGCTTTCTTT	CASSLVFPRNTEAFF	-	TRBV11-2	TRBJ1-1	-
TGTGCCAGCACCCCAGGTTTGCGGGACCTCTACAATGAGCAGTTCTTC	CASTPGLRDLYNEQFF	-	TRBV11-2	TRBJ2-1	few
TGTGCCACCAGCAGAGACGTTTTGCCAGGACAGCCCCAGCATTTT	CATSRDVLPGQPQHF	-	TRBV15	TRBJ1-5	-
TGTGCCAGCAGTGACAATAGCGGGGGGGCAGATACGCAGTATTTT	CASSDNSGGADTQYF	TRBD2	TRBV6-4	TRBJ2-3	-
TGTGCCAGCTCACCATCTACCCCGACAAGATTAAGCTCCTACGAGCAGTACTTC	CASSPSTPTRLSSYEQYF	-	TRBV18	TRBJ2-7	few
TGTGCCAGCAGCTCTCCAGGGGCCACCACTTACGAGCAGTACTTC	CASSSPGATTYEQYF	-	TRBV7-2	TRBJ2-7	-
TGCGCCAGCACAGAAGCGGAATGGGACACTGAAGCTTTCTTT	CASTEAEWDTEAFF	-	TRBV5-1	TRBJ1-1	-
TGTGCCAGCAGTGGACAGGGATATGGCTACACCTTC	CASSGQGYGYTF	TRBD1	TRBV2	TRBJ1-2	-
TGTGCCAGCAGCTCCTTAGGGGACCCTAGCGGGAGGGTTACGCAGTATTTT	CASSSLGDPSGRVTQYF	TRBD2	TRBV5-6	TRBJ2-3	few
TGTGCCAGCTCACCATCCCGGAGTCGGTCAGACGTTCCCTACGAGCAGTACTTC	CASSPSRSRSDVPYEQYF	-	TRBV18	TRBJ2-7	-
TGTGCCAGTAGTATAACAGTTCACACGACAGATACGCAGTATTTT	CASSITVHTTDTQYF	-	TRBV19	TRBJ2-3	few